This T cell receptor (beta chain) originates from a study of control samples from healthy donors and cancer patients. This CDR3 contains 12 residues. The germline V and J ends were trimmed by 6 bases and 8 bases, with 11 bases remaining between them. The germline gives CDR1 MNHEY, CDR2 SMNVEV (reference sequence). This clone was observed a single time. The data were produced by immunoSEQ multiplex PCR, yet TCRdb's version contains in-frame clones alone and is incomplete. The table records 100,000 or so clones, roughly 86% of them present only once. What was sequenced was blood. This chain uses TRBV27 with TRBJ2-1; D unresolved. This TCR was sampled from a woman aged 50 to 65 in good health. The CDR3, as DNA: TGTGCCAGCAGAATACGGGCGGATGAGCAGTTCTTC. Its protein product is CASRIRADEQFF.